Following are 25 T cell receptor beta chains from one sample sequenced in a study of T-cell memory formation after mild COVID-19. TCRdb passed the 5' RACE reads through MiXCR, listing each CDR3 protein once. The table records approximately 60,000 distinct CDR3 sequences, around a tenth of them present only once. What was sequenced was PBMCs or a T cell subset sorted from them (not recorded which). The source is a man aged 18 to 29 who had mild COVID-19 (a few samples of this study predate the infection). Cell type and time point are not known.

This clonotype was counted many times. This chain uses TRBV7-2 with TRBJ2-5; D not certain. CDR3 length: 11 residues. Germline V CDR1 and CDR2: SGHTA, FQGNSA. V was clipped by 5 bases and J by 3 bases, with 4 bases between them. The CDR3 coding sequence is TGTGCCAGCAGCCCCAAAGAGACCCAGTACTTC. It specifies CASSPKETQYF.

This rearrangement joins TRBV6-6 to TRBJ2-3; D gene ambiguous. CDR1 and CDR2 (germline): MNHNY, SVGAGI (reference sequence). The ends were cut back, 5 bases at V and 0 bases at J, with 18 bases in the middle. The CDR3 is made up of 17 amino acids. CDR3: CASSVDPLRPSTDTQYF. Here the CDR3 DNA reads TGTGCCAGCAGTGTGGACCCTCTACGACCTAGCACAGATACGCAGTATTTT.

This clonotype has a handful of counts. The chain has TRBV29-1 and TRBJ1-1; D call uncertain. From germline, CDR1 is SQVTM and CDR2 ANQGSEA. Trimming left V 2 bases short and J 6 bases short, with 7 bases between. This CDR3 comprises 11 residues. CDR3 DNA: TGCAGCGTTGAACATGGGCCTGAAGCTTTCTTT. This translates into CSVEHGPEAFF.

The rearrangement uses TRBV20-1 and TRBJ1-2; D gene uncertain. This CDR3 is built from 12 residues. Trimming removed 6 bases from V and 4 bases from J, with 12 bases in between. The V gene's germline CDR1 is DFQATT and CDR2 SNEGSKA (reference sequence). CDR3 coding DNA: TGCAGTGCGGGCCGGACCTCCTATGGCTACACCTTC. It specifies CSAGRTSYGYTF.

This clonotype was detected only a few times. The V and J genes are TRBV2 and TRBJ2-1; D is perhaps TRBD2 (7 bases). Per germline, CDR1 SNHLY and CDR2 FYNNEI. The V and J ends lost 2 bases and 2 bases respectively, with 13 bases between them. CDR3 length: 16 residues. Here the CDR3 reads CASSERGARTYNEQFF. CDR3 DNA: TGTGCCAGCAGTGAACGGGGGGCAAGGACCTACAATGAGCAGTTCTTC.

This clonotype was seen a few times. The chain carries TRBV7-3 and TRBJ1-1; perhaps TRBD1 as D (5 bases). This CDR3 has 15 residues. V was clipped by 1 base and J by 4 bases, with 13 bases between them. Germline CDR1 reads SGHTA; CDR2 reads FQGTGA. CDR3 sequence (DNA): TGTGCCAGCAGCTTAATGGGCAGGGCCGGCACTGAAGCTTTCTTT. As protein: CASSLMGRAGTEAFF.

There are a few counts of this clonotype. One junction end does not reproduce the germline sequence, and a read error may be involved. The chain has TRBV7-8 and TRBJ2-2; 9 bases are shared with TRBD2. The CDR3 is made up of 15 amino acids. Per germline, CDR1 SGHVS and CDR2 FQNEAQ. CDR3 nucleotides: TGTGCCAGCAGATTAGCGGGGGCGAACACCGGGGAGCTGTTTTTT. It yields the protein CASRLAGANTGELFF. Based on the CDR3 plus reference TRBV7-8 and TRBJ2-2, the full variable domain is GAGVSQSPRYKVAKRGQDVALRCDPISGHVSLFWYQQALGQGPEFLTYFQNEAQLDKSGLPSDRFFAERPEGSVSTLKIQRTQQEDSAVYLCASRLAGANTGELFFGEGSRLTVL.

The chain employs TRBV6-5 and TRBJ2-7; 12 bases fit TRBD1. The CDR3 is 12 amino acids. The germline CDR1 and CDR2 sequences are MNHEY and SVGAGI. Trimming removed 10 bases from V and 8 bases from J; junction bases left unmatched: 6. CDR3 nucleotides: TGTGCCACCGAGGGACAGGGGGCTAAGCAGTACGTC. Its translation: CATEGQGAKQYV.

The chain employs TRBV5-1 and TRBJ1-5; 8 nucleotides align to TRBD1. The CDR3 is 14 amino acids. The germline gives CDR1 SGHRS, CDR2 YFSETQ. J gave up 4 bases and V 0 bases, and 0 bases lay outside the gene matches. In DNA, the CDR3 is TGCGCCAGCAGCTTGGGGACAGGGAATCAGCCCCAGCATTTT. Translation: CASSLGTGNQPQHF. The entire variable domain, with the rest obtained from reference TRBV5-1 and TRBJ1-5, is as follows: KAGVTQTPRYLIKTRGQQVTLSCSPISGHRSVSWYQQTPGQGLQFLFEYFSETQRNKGNFPGRFSGRQFSNSRSEMNVSTLELGDSALYLCASSLGTGNQPQHFGDGTRLSIL.

The genes are TRBV5-4 and TRBJ2-5; possible D gene TRBD1, 5 bases. Trimming left V 0 bases short and J 5 bases short, with 14 bases between. CDR1 SGHNT and CDR2 YYREEE come from the germline V gene (reference sequence). The CDR3 loop spans 15 amino acids. CDR3 loop: CASSLVWGQLETQYF. CDR3 in DNA: TGTGCCAGCAGCTTGGTCTGGGGCCAGTTGGAGACCCAGTACTTC. Using reference TRBV5-4 and TRBJ2-5 for the parts outside the CDR3, the full variable domain is ETGVTQSPTHLIKTRGQQVTLRCSSQSGHNTVSWYQQALGQGPQFIFQYYREEENGRGNFPPRFSGLQFPNYSSELNVNALELDDSALYLCASSLVWGQLETQYFGPGTRLLVL.

V gene TRBV21-1 combines with J gene TRBJ2-4; TRBD2, the D gene given by the table, was not confirmed from the DNA. TRBV21-1 is given as a pseudogene. This CDR3 comprises 18 residues. CDR3 nucleotide sequence: TGTGCCAGCACCAAGGGGTCCTCCGGGGGGGCTGGCAAAAACATTCAGTACTTC. Protein product: CASTKGSSGGAGKNIQYF.

The chain is built from TRBV12-3 or TRBV12-4 and TRBJ1-6; D is uncertain. Trimming removed 3 bases from V and 0 bases from J, with 6 bases in between. CDR3 length: 15 residues. The CDR3 protein is CASSFGGSYNSPLHF. The DNA of the CDR3 is TGTGCCAGCAGTTTTGGTGGCTCCTATAATTCACCCCTCCACTTT.

This clonotype turned up a few times. The CDR3 DNA is TGTGCCAGCAGGGAGTGGGATACGCAGTATTTT. Protein sequence: CASREWDTQYF. This chain links TRBV2 with TRBJ2-3; D unclear. CDR1 is SNHLY, CDR2 FYNNEI, per germline. V lost 6 bases to trimming and J lost 6 bases, with 7 bases between them. The CDR3 has 11 residues.

This clonotype was seen many times. The genes are TRBV7-2 and TRBJ2-3; a weak D match, TRBD1 (6 bases). V lost 3 bases to trimming and J lost 4 bases, with 11 bases between them. Per germline, CDR1 SGHTA and CDR2 FQGNSA. The CDR3 consists of 14 residues. The CDR3 sequence: CASSFQQGADTQYF. The CDR3 DNA follows: TGTGCCAGCAGCTTTCAACAGGGAGCAGATACGCAGTATTTT.

The chain joins TRBV20-1 to TRBJ1-2, with D unresolved. V was clipped by 5 bases and J by 8 bases, with 6 bases between them. The germline CDR1 and CDR2 sequences are DFQATT and SNEGSKA (reference sequence). The CDR3 loop spans 9 amino acids. The DNA for the CDR3 is TGCAGTGCTCTACCGGGCTACACCTTC. This sequence encodes CSALPGYTF.

This clonotype showed up just a few times. This chain uses TRBV20-1 with TRBJ2-7; 15 nucleotides line up with TRBD2. With V trimmed by 7 bases and J by 6 bases, 10 bases remained unmatched. CDR3 size: 15 residues. Germline CDR1 reads DFQATT; CDR2 reads SNEGSKA (reference sequence). CDR3 DNA: TGCAGTGTTACGGGACTAGCGGGGGGAGTTGGCGAGCAGTACTTC. As protein: CSVTGLAGGVGEQYF.

This clonotype has just a few counts. The chain uses TRBV3-1 and TRBJ1-6; the D is unclear. The germline V and J ends were trimmed by 4 bases and 11 bases, with 9 bases remaining between them. This CDR3 has 12 amino acids. CDR1 and CDR2 from the germline V gene are LGHDT and YNNKEL (reference sequence). The chain's CDR3 is CASSPGRPPLHF. CDR3 nucleotides: TGTGCCAGCAGCCCCGGCAGGCCACCCCTCCACTTT.

This clonotype was counted only a few times. The chain has TRBV19 and TRBJ2-3; 11 nucleotides align to TRBD2. V gave up 4 bases and J gave up 4 bases; unmatched junction bases: 7. The CDR3 runs 16 residues. CDR1 LNHDA and CDR2 SQIVND come from the germline V gene (reference sequence). For the CDR3, the DNA is TGTGCCAGTAGTAACCGACTAGCGGGGTGGTCAGATACGCAGTATTTT. Translation gives CASSNRLAGWSDTQYF.

V and J are TRBV7-9 and TRBJ2-1; 10 bases are shared with TRBD2. V trimming: 5 bases; J trimming: 4 bases; junction bases outside the gene matches: 8. This CDR3 comprises 16 residues. The V gene's germline CDR1 is SEHNR and CDR2 FQNEAQ (reference sequence). CDR3 DNA sequence: TGTGCCAGCAGCGTATCACTAGCGGGGTCTTACAATGAGCAGTTCTTC. This encodes CASSVSLAGSYNEQFF.

V and J are TRBV7-2 and TRBJ2-3; 9 nucleotides line up with TRBD2. Per the germline V gene, CDR1 is SGHTA and CDR2 is FQGNSA. V lost 0 bases and J lost 7; bases outside the gene matches: 5. The CDR3 spans 15 residues. The CDR3 is CASSLAAGGGYTQYF. The CDR3 DNA reads as TGTGCCAGCAGCTTAGCAGCGGGGGGTGGATATACGCAGTATTTT.

The chain uses TRBV7-2 and TRBJ1-2; a weak D match, TRBD1 (5 bases). Germline assignment: CDR1 SGHTA and CDR2 FQGNSA. The ends were cut back, 5 bases at V and 4 bases at J, with 17 bases in the middle. This CDR3 has 15 residues. CDR3 sequence: CASSASGGTTYGYTF. The CDR3 bases are TGTGCCAGCAGCGCCTCCGGGGGAACGACCTATGGCTACACCTTC. Using reference TRBV7-2 and TRBJ1-2 for the parts outside the CDR3, the full variable domain is GAGVSQSPSNKVTEKGKDVELRCDPISGHTALYWYRQSLGQGLEFLIYFQGNSAPDKSGLPSDRFSAERTGGSVSTLTIQRTQQEDSAVYLCASSASGGTTYGYTFGSGTRLTVV.

This clonotype was seen more than once but under ten times. CDR3 residues: CASSPLSGGVYEQYV. CDR3 DNA: TGTGCCAGCAGCCCCCTAAGCGGGGGTGTCTACGAGCAGTACGTC. The chain recombines TRBV6-2 or TRBV6-3 with TRBJ2-7; 8 bases agree with TRBD2. The CDR3 totals 15 residues. Germline CDR1 MNHEY, CDR2 SVGEGT. V was clipped by 6 bases and J by 3 bases; unmatched bases: 10.

The chain joins TRBV7-8 to TRBJ2-1, with 9 nucleotides matching TRBD2. The V gene's germline CDR1 is SGHVS and CDR2 FQNEAQ. CDR3 length: 18 residues. With 2 bases clipped from V and 4 bases from J, the junction kept 12 bases outside the gene matches. The DNA for the CDR3 is TGTGCCAGCAGCTTACCCCGCGGGGGGGCCAGTACTTACAATGAGCAGTTCTTC. It codes for CASSLPRGGASTYNEQFF.

Only a few counts were recorded for this clonotype. The chain uses TRBV5-1 and TRBJ2-1; D unresolved. The CDR3 length is 15 residues. Trimming removed 2 bases from V and 0 bases from J, with 9 bases in between. Germline V gene data show CDR1 as SGHRS and CDR2 as YFSETQ. The CDR3 region is CASSFQDLSYNEQFF. In nucleotides, the CDR3 is TGCGCCAGCAGCTTCCAGGACCTCTCCTACAATGAGCAGTTCTTC.

This clonotype was seen only a few times. The V gene is TRBV4-3, the J gene TRBJ1-2; 8 bases line up with TRBD1. The V and J ends lost 5 bases and 6 bases, in that order; junction bases with no gene match: 5. Germline-derived CDR1 and CDR2 are LGHNA and YSLEER. The CDR3 is 13 amino acids. CDR3 sequence reads: CASSSRTGNGYTF. CDR3 bases: TGCGCCAGCAGCTCCCGGACAGGGAATGGCTACACCTTC.